What follows are 3 T cell receptor beta chains derived from one specimen sequenced in a study of T-cell memory formation after mild COVID-19. TCRdb reprocessed the 5' RACE reads with MiXCR, giving one entry per CDR3 protein. The sample lists more than 300,000 distinct CDR3 sequences; 20% to 25% were seen once. Specimen: PBMCs or a T cell subset sorted from them (not recorded which). These receptors were collected from a man aged 18 to 29 who had mild COVID-19 (a few samples of this study predate the infection). Cell type and time point are not known.

This clonotype was seen a handful of times. The gene calls are TRBV19 and TRBJ2-5; D not resolved. This CDR3 has 13 amino acids. Trimming left V 0 bases short and J 4 bases short, with 6 bases between. Germline loops: CDR1 LNHDA, CDR2 SQIVND (reference sequence). CDR3 sequence (DNA): TGTGCCAGTAGTATAGAGGGCCGAGAGACCCAGTACTTC. This encodes CASSIEGRETQYF. The complete variable domain, with remaining parts taken from reference TRBV19 and TRBJ2-5, reads DGGITQSPKYLFRKEGQNVTLSCEQNLNHDAMYWYRQDPGQGLRLIYYSQIVNDFQKGDIAEGYSVSREKKESFPLTVTSAQKNPTAFYLCASSIEGRETQYFGPGTRLLVL.

This rearrangement joins TRBV12-3 or TRBV12-4 to TRBJ2-5, with D perhaps matching TRBD1 (6 bases). V lost 5 bases and J 1 base, leaving 8 bases between the germline ends. The CDR3 length is 13 residues. The CDR3 DNA reads TGTGCCAGCAGTGGGACACCCCAAGAGACCCAGTACTTC. Amino acids: CASSGTPQETQYF.

This clonotype appeared a few times. The chain employs TRBV3-1 and TRBJ2-5; 7 nucleotides line up with TRBD1. J gave up 0 bases and V 0 bases, and 4 bases lay outside the gene matches. The CDR3 spans 16 residues. Germline V lookup: CDR1 LGHDT, CDR2 YNNKEL (reference sequence). This CDR3 is CASSQEARGNQETQYF. The CDR3 DNA follows: TGTGCCAGCAGCCAAGAGGCCAGGGGGAACCAAGAGACCCAGTACTTC.